This passage covers 26 T cell receptor beta chains from one sample sequenced in a study of blood T cells in healthy people across ages. Primed by a sample-barcoded 5' primer and a J-beta primer mix, a second PCR proceeded for about 7 to 11 cycles. TCRdb reprocessed the 5' RACE reads with MiXCR, giving one entry per CDR3 protein. The sample consists of around 1,000,000 distinct CDR3 sequences, about two fifths of them appearing once. Sample: blood. These receptor sequences come from a man younger than 35 in good health.

The chain is built from TRBV20-1 and TRBJ1-5, with 9 bases identical to TRBD1. Germline-derived CDR1 and CDR2 are DFQATT and SNEGSKA (reference sequence). V was clipped by 6 bases and J by 0 bases; unmatched bases: 6. This CDR3 spans 15 amino acids. The chain's CDR3 is CSAIRTGASNQPQHF. The CDR3 DNA reads as TGCAGTGCGATACGGACAGGGGCTAGCAATCAGCCCCAGCATTTT.

The chain has TRBV7-2 and TRBJ2-4; tentative D call: TRBD1 (5 bases). The germline V and J ends were trimmed by 0 bases and 2 bases, with 8 bases remaining between them. Germline loops: CDR1 SGHTA, CDR2 FQGNSA. The CDR3 covers 15 residues. In DNA, the CDR3 is TGTGCCAGCAGCTTAGCACAGGTGTCCAAAAACATTCAGTACTTC. Its translation: CASSLAQVSKNIQYF.

In this sample, this clonotype turned up a few times. V is TRBV6-6 and J is TRBJ1-1; D unresolved. The CDR3 is 13 amino acids. Deletions cut 0 bases from V and 10 bases from J, with 12 bases between. CDR1 is MNHNY, CDR2 SVGAGI, per germline (reference sequence). The CDR3 region is CASSYSRQAGAFF. CDR3 nucleotide sequence: TGTGCCAGCAGTTACTCGCGGCAGGCAGGAGCTTTCTTT.

The chain employs TRBV9 and TRBJ1-5; a weak D match, TRBD1 (5 bases). CDR3 length equals 15 residues. The germline V gene encodes CDR1 SGDLS and CDR2 YYNGEE. V shed 3 bases and J shed 3 bases, with 13 bases lying between them. CDR3 DNA: TGTGCCAGCAGCGATACGGGGGGTATCAATCAGCCCCAGCATTTT. Protein sequence: CASSDTGGINQPQHF.

The V call is TRBV20-1, the J call TRBJ2-4; perhaps TRBD2 as D (6 bases). The germline gives CDR1 DFQATT, CDR2 SNEGSKA (reference sequence). Trimming cost V 3 bases and J 6 bases, with 12 bases left between them. This CDR3 comprises 13 residues. The CDR3 reads CSARGQGGNIQYF. The CDR3 region has the DNA TGCAGTGCTAGGGGGCAGGGAGGAAACATTCAGTACTTC.

This chain links TRBV7-6 with TRBJ2-5; TRBD2 aligns across 12 bases. Germline V CDR1 and CDR2: SGHVS, FNYEAQ. Losses at the gene ends were 2 bases for V and 11 bases for J; bases not matched to a gene: 12. CDR3 length: 16 residues. The CDR3 DNA sequence: TGTGCCAGCAGCTTATCCATACCCGGACTAGCGGGGAAGCAGTACTTC. Protein product: CASSLSIPGLAGKQYF.

The chain couples TRBV12-3 or TRBV12-4 to TRBJ1-1, with 11 bases lining up with TRBD1. J was trimmed by 6 bases and V by 3 bases; bases with no gene match: 9. This CDR3 contains 16 residues. CDR3 in amino acids: CASSFRTGGGDPEAFF. CDR3 DNA sequence: TGTGCCAGCAGTTTTCGGACAGGGGGCGGTGACCCTGAAGCTTTCTTT.

V and J are TRBV6-2 or TRBV6-3 and TRBJ2-3; D is perhaps TRBD1 (5 bases). V dropped 5 bases and J dropped 4 bases, with 13 bases sitting between them. In germline, CDR1 is MNHEY, CDR2 SVGEGT. The CDR3 is made up of 14 amino acids. The CDR3 reads CASSDSAVADTQYF. The CDR3 region has the DNA TGTGCCAGCAGTGACAGTGCGGTGGCAGATACGCAGTATTTT.

This clonotype was observed once. The rearrangement joins TRBV6-1 to TRBJ1-5, with unresolved D. The germline V and J ends were trimmed by 2 bases and 7 bases, with 12 bases remaining between them. The germline V gene encodes CDR1 MNHNS and CDR2 SASEGT. The CDR3 length is 14 residues. The CDR3: CASSEMGFDQPQHF. The CDR3 DNA is TGTGCCAGCAGTGAAATGGGATTCGACCAGCCCCAGCATTTT.

This clonotype was seen only a few times. The J gene is TRBJ1-1, the V gene TRBV2; the D is unclear. Germline CDR1 is SNHLY and CDR2 is FYNNEI. The germline V and J ends were trimmed by 7 bases and 1 base, with 10 bases remaining between them. The CDR3 runs to 13 residues. CDR3 in amino acids: CASTRRGNTEAFF. The CDR3 DNA follows: TGTGCCAGCACCCGGCGGGGGAACACTGAAGCTTTCTTT.

This clonotype was seen only a few times. The genes are TRBV12-3 or TRBV12-4 and TRBJ2-7, with 7 positions matching TRBD2. With 5 bases clipped from V and 0 bases from J, the junction kept 10 bases outside the gene matches. The CDR3 spans 16 residues. The chain's CDR3 is CASSPSGAGTSYEQYF. CDR3 DNA sequence: TGTGCCAGCAGTCCCAGTGGAGCGGGGACCTCCTACGAGCAGTACTTC.

This chain connects TRBV6-5 to TRBJ2-5, with a tentative D call TRBD1 (6 bases). V lost 3 bases, J lost 0 bases, and 20 bases lay in between. The CDR3 spans 18 residues. The V gene's germline CDR1 is MNHEY and CDR2 SVGAGI. The CDR3 reads CASSYRGSAASYQETQYF. The CDR3 DNA follows: TGTGCCAGCAGTTATAGGGGGAGCGCAGCTTCGTACCAAGAGACCCAGTACTTC.

This chain uses TRBV12-3 or TRBV12-4 with TRBJ2-3; TRBD2 agrees at 8 bases. V was clipped by 6 bases and J by 3 bases; unmatched bases: 11. The CDR3 is made up of 16 amino acids. The CDR3 loop reads CASRPISGEVTDTQYF. CDR3 DNA: TGTGCCAGCAGACCTATTAGCGGGGAGGTGACAGATACGCAGTATTTT.

This clonotype was found once. The V gene is TRBV12-5, the J gene TRBJ2-2, with 10 bases matching TRBD2. This CDR3 region has 17 residues. The germline V gene encodes CDR1 LGHNT and CDR2 FRNRAP. With 3 bases clipped from V and 5 bases from J, the junction kept 9 bases outside the gene matches. The CDR3 is CASGFILAGARTGELFF. The CDR3 DNA is TGTGCTAGTGGTTTTATTCTAGCGGGGGCGCGGACCGGGGAGCTGTTTTTT.

The chain is built from TRBV5-6 and TRBJ2-4; D possibly corresponds to TRBD2 (5 bases). V lost 4 bases and J 2 bases, leaving 10 bases between the germline ends. The CDR3 runs to 14 residues. Germline CDR1 and CDR2: SGHDT and YYEEEE. DNA of the CDR3: TGTGCCAGCAGCGCGCTAGCTACCAAAAACATTCAGTACTTC. Translated: CASSALATKNIQYF.

This clonotype showed up just a few times. The DNA for the CDR3 is TGTGCCAGCAGTTACTCCCCCGTCTCCGGGACTCCCTATGGCTACACCTTC. This codes for CASSYSPVSGTPYGYTF. The chain employs TRBV6-2 or TRBV6-3 and TRBJ1-2, with D possibly TRBD1 on 5 matching bases. Per the germline V gene, CDR1 is MNHEY and CDR2 is SVGEGT. The V gene lost 0 bases and the J gene lost 4 bases, with 18 bases spanning the gap. The CDR3 has 17 residues.

This clonotype was counted only a few times. The chain links TRBV7-3 to TRBJ2-1; unclear D gene. The CDR3 is 13 residues long. V was clipped by 1 base and J by 9 bases, with 10 bases between them. From germline, CDR1 is SGHTA and CDR2 FQGTGA. The CDR3 DNA reads as TGTGCCAGCAGCTTAAGGCAGACGGGTGAGCAGTTCTTC. This codes for CASSLRQTGEQFF.

This clonotype was counted only a few times. The V and J genes are TRBV7-9 and TRBJ2-1, with D possibly TRBD1 on 5 matching bases. The CDR3 contains 13 residues. Trimming shortened V by 5 bases and J by 3 bases, and 8 bases separated the two germline ends. CDR1 is SEHNR and CDR2 is FQNEAQ in the germline V gene (reference sequence). The DNA for the CDR3 is TGTGCCAGCAGCCTGGACAACTACAATGAGCAGTTCTTC. It specifies CASSLDNYNEQFF.

There are a few counts of this clonotype. This chain links TRBV3-1 with TRBJ1-1; D might be TRBD1 (6 bases). Germline V CDR1 and CDR2: LGHDT, YNNKEL (reference sequence). Trimming took 5 bases from V and 6 from J, leaving 16 bases between them. The CDR3 spans 14 residues. CDR3 sequence reads: CASSSAQGTPEAFF. CDR3 DNA sequence: TGTGCCAGCAGCAGTGCTCAGGGGACCCCTGAAGCTTTCTTT.

The chain recombines TRBV18 with TRBJ1-5; possibly TRBD1 for D (5 bases). V lost 4 bases, J lost 6 bases, and 13 bases lay in between. The CDR3 is 14 residues long. Germline assignment: CDR1 KGHSH and CDR2 LQKENI. The DNA for the CDR3 is TGTGCCAGCTCACGGAACCCGGGACCTCAGCCCCAGCATTTT. The encoded protein is CASSRNPGPQPQHF.

This clonotype was seen ten or more times. The V and J genes are TRBV7-2 and TRBJ2-1; 8 nucleotides match TRBD2. Germline CDR1 SGHTA, CDR2 FQGNSA. Losses at the gene ends were 2 bases for V and 4 bases for J; bases not matched to a gene: 10. The length of the CDR3 is 17 residues. The CDR3 region is CASSLRDSGTRYNEQFF. The DNA for the CDR3 is TGTGCCAGCAGCTTACGGGACTCCGGGACTAGATACAATGAGCAGTTCTTC.

This clonotype was seen repeatedly, ten times or more. The J gene is TRBJ1-2, the V gene TRBV20-1; D gene uncertain. V lost 6 bases to trimming and J lost 5 bases, with 19 bases between them. CDR1 is DFQATT, CDR2 SNEGSKA, per germline (reference sequence). The CDR3 spans 14 residues. The CDR3 DNA reads TGCAGTGCGAAACACGGAGGAGTTGGGTATGGCTACACCTTC. Translated, it gives CSAKHGGVGYGYTF.

The chain links TRBV4-1 to TRBJ1-2; D is unclear. Germline V gives CDR1 MGHRA, CDR2 YSYEKL. The CDR3 sequence is 13 residues long. The ends were cut back, 4 bases at V and 4 bases at J, with 10 bases in the middle. CDR3 sequence reads: CASSPSSTYGYTF. The CDR3 coding sequence is TGCGCCAGCAGCCCTAGCTCCACCTATGGCTACACCTTC.

This clonotype was seen only a few times. This chain connects TRBV20-1 to TRBJ1-2, with a tentative D call TRBD1 (5 bases). CDR1 DFQATT and CDR2 SNEGSKA come from the germline V gene (reference sequence). There are 15 residues in the CDR3. The V end lost 1 base, the J end lost 4 bases, and 16 bases lay between the germline ends. The CDR3 here is CSARGDERGIYGYTF. The DNA of the CDR3 is TGCAGTGCTAGAGGAGACGAGCGGGGGATCTATGGCTACACCTTC.

The chain links TRBV4-1 to TRBJ1-5; tentative D call: TRBD1 (6 bases). CDR1 and CDR2 (germline): MGHRA, YSYEKL. CDR3 length: 16 amino acids. V lost 0 bases and J 3 bases, leaving 12 bases between the germline ends. CDR3 loop: CASSQDVRTANQPQHF. The CDR3, as DNA: TGCGCCAGCAGCCAAGATGTTCGGACAGCCAATCAGCCCCAGCATTTT.

This clonotype has only a few counts. This chain connects TRBV3-1 to TRBJ2-7; no definite D call. Between the trimmed V and J ends, which lost 4 bases and 5 bases, there was a span of 6 bases. This CDR3 spans 11 amino acids. Germline V gene sequence: CDR1 LGHDT, CDR2 YNNKEL (reference sequence). In DNA, the CDR3 is TGTGCCAGCAGCCGGTCACACGAGCAGTACTTC. It translates to CASSRSHEQYF.